The 4 T cell receptor beta chains given below trace back to one sample, sequenced in a study of T cell repertoires in cytomegalovirus infection. Antigens of these TCRs are unknown. TCRdb recomputed calls from the reads with MiXCR, one row per CDR3 protein. The data hold fewer than 1,000,000 distinct CDR3 sequences, with roughly 30% observed a single time. Sequenced here: cultured CD8+ T cells from PBMCs, sampled from culture after CMV antigen stimulation. Receptors originate from a human donor in good health (CMV status not recorded). Some clones in this sample may be carry-over from other donors' samples.

This clonotype was seen only a few times. This chain links TRBV7-6 with TRBJ1-1; D may be TRBD1 (6 bases). V dropped 2 bases and J dropped 1 base, with 14 bases sitting between them. Germline CDR1 and CDR2: SGHVS and FNYEAQ. The CDR3 loop spans 16 amino acids. The CDR3 region has the DNA TGTGCCAGCAGCTTAAGAATACGGGGGCCGAACACTGAAGCTTTCTTT. Translated: CASSLRIRGPNTEAFF.

In this sample, this clonotype turned up a few times. The V call is TRBV12-5, the J call TRBJ2-4; perhaps D is TRBD1 or TRBD2 (5 bases each). V lost 5 bases, J lost 7 bases, and 6 bases lay in between. The CDR3 is made up of 11 amino acids. CDR1 and CDR2 (germline): LGHNT, FRNRAP. The CDR3 DNA sequence: TGTGCTAGTGGTGAGGGGAACATTCAGTACTTC. Its protein is CASGEGNIQYF.

The rearrangement joins TRBV7-8 to TRBJ2-7; D gene unclear. The ends were cut back, 5 bases at V and 2 bases at J, with 13 bases in the middle. Germline lookup yields CDR1 SGHVS and CDR2 FQNEAQ. The CDR3 consists of 14 residues. Here the CDR3 DNA reads TGTGCCAGCAGCCCAAGACCGAGTACCTACGAGCAGTACTTC. Translation: CASSPRPSTYEQYF.

This clonotype was seen at least ten times. This rearrangement joins TRBV7-9 to TRBJ2-7, with D unresolved. V was shortened by 5 bases and J by 2 bases, with 10 bases between the two germline ends. The germline V gene has CDR1 SEHNR and CDR2 FQNEAQ (reference sequence). This CDR3 comprises 13 residues. The chain's CDR3 is CASSPPPAYEQYV. The CDR3 nucleotides read TGTGCCAGCAGCCCCCCGCCGGCCTACGAGCAGTACGTC.